This TCR beta chain was captured in a study of Ad26.COV2.S vaccination and SARS-CoV-2 variants. Study-level information: The donor participated in the COV1001 trial, in its Ad26.COV2.S arm.

The treatment here: 15 to 20 received Ad26.COV2.S at low or high dose, single or two shots; 5 received placebo; per-sample allocation not given. Sampling took place 63 days after the first vaccine or placebo injection. Repertoires were generated with immunoSEQ multiplex PCR, while TCRdb's copy carries only in-frame clones and drops some. The table records some 390,000 clones, around 85% of them present only once. General study points: Responses of spike-specific T cells (both CD8+ and CD4+) reportedly showed substantial breadth after vaccination.

With regard to this clone: What it recognizes is unknown.

V was shortened by 6 bases and J by 2 bases, with 17 bases between the two germline ends. CDR1 and CDR2 from the germline V gene are MNHEY and SVGEGT. The CDR3 runs to 16 residues. This chain uses TRBV6-2 or TRBV6-3 with TRBJ1-5; possible D gene TRBD1, 6 bases. This TCR was sampled from a person aged 18-60 years who received the Ad26.COV2.S COVID-19 vaccine or a placebo. This material consisted of peripheral blood, taken in a trial of Ad26.COV2.S vaccine versus placebo. The DNA of the CDR3 is TGTGCCAGCAGCCAAAAACAGGGCCAGGGCAATCAGCCCCAGCATTTT. Its translation is CASSQKQGQGNQPQHF.